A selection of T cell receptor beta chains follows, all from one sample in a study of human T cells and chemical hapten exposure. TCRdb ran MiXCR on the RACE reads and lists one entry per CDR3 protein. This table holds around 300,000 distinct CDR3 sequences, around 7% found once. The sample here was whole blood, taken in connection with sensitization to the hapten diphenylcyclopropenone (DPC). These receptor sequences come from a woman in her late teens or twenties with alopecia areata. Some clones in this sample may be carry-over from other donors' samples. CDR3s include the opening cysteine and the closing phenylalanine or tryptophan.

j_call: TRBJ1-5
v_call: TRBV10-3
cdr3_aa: CAIGGARQPQHF

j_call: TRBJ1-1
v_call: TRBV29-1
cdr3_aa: CSVEVGTEAFF

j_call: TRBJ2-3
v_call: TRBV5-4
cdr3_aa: CASSLVPSDTQYF

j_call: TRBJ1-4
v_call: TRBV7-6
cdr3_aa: CASSRGEGEKLFF

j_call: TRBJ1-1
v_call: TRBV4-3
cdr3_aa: CASSQEPTRRGLNTEAFF

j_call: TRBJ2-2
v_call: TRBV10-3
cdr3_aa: CAISVTGQGNTGELFF

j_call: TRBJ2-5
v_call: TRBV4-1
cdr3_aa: CASSQVGVAGQETQYF

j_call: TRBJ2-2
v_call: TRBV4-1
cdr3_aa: CASSQDDAGELFF

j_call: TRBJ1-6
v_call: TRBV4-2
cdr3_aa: CASSQDGTMNSPLHF

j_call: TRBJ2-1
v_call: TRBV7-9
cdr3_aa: CASSLNLDIWSEQFF

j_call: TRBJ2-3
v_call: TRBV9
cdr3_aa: CASSVGASGVTDTQYF

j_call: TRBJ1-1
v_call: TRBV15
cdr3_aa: CATSGQGQGFDEAFF

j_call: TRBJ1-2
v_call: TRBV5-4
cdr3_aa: CASSPGGQGNGYTF

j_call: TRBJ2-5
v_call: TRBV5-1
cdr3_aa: CASSLQGLATIGETQYF

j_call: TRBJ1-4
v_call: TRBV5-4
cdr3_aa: CASSLASGVNEKLFF

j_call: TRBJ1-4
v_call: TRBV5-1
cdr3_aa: CASSFSNQHEKLFF

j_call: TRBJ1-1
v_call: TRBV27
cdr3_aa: CASRLFQGNQAFF

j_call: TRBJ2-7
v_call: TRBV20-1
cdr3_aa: CSASSGGVYEQYF

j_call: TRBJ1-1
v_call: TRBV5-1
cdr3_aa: CASSLEVFNTEAFF

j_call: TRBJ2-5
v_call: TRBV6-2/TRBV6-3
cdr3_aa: CASSYRRSGGQETQYF

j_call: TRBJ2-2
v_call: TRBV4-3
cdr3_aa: CASSPGKNTGELFF

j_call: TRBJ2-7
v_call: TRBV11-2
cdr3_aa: CASSLIAQPYEQYF

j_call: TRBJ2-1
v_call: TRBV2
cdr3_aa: CASSDSRDRGINEQFF

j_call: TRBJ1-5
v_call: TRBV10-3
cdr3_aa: CAISQGNQPQHF

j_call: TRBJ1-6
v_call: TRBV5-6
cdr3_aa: CASSPGLGDSPLHF

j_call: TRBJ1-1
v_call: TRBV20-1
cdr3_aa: CSAILGTEGYPEAFF

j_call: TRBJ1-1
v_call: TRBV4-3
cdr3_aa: CASSQEWTGLVAFF

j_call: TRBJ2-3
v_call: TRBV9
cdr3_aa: CASSVGGSGGLTDTQYF

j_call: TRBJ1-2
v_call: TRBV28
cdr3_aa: CASSLRQDYTF

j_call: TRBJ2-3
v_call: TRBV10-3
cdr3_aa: CAISEIRGSTDTQYF

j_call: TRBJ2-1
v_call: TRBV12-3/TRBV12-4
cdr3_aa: CASSGPMGQGSWEQFF

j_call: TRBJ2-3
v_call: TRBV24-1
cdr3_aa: CATSAPGQDTQYF

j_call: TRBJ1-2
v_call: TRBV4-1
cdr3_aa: CASSQDPGPSNYGYTF

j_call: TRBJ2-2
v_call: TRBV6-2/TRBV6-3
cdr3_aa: CASRSWTYTGELFF

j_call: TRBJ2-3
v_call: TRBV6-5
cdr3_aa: CASRRGGLTDTQYF

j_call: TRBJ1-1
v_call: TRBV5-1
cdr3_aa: CASSYSGPGGLDATEAFF

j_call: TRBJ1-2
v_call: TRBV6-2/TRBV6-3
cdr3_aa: CASSFRTGGDGYTF

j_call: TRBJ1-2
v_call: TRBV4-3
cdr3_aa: CASSQFGQGDGYTF

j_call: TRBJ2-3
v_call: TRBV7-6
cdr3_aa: CASSLQDGGYPTDTQYF

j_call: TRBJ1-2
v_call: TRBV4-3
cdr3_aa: CASSRIWDPQGNYGYTF

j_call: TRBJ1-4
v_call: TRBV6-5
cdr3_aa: CASSYRGHEKLFF

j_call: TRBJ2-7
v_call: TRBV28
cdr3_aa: CASTLGYGIITYEQYF

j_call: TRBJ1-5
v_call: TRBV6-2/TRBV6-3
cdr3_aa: CASSYAGGAFSNQPQHF

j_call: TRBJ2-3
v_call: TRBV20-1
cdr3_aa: CSASFRGSGQYF

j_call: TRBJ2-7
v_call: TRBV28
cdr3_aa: CASSLVGQGSDEQYF

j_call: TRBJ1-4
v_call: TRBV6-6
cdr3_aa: CASRQGNLKEKLFF

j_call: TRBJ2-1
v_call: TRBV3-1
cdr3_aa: CASSQDTGQGVIEQFF

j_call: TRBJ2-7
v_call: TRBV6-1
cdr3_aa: CASSESGWGTSGYEQYF

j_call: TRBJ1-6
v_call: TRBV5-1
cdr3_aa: CASSLRDSDSPLHF

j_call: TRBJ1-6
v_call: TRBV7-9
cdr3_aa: CASSLDGNSPLHF

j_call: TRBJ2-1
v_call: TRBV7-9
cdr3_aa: CASSGLVRNEQFF

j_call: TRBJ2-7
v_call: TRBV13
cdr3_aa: CASSRTESSYEQYF

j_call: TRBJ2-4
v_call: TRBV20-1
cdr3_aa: CSVLGGGAAKNIQYF

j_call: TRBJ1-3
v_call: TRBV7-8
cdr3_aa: CASSRTVSSGNTIYF

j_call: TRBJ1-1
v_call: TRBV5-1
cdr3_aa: CASSLGSWGMNTEAFF